This T cell receptor (beta chain) was profiled in a study of shared clonotypes between healthy human individuals. Across the whole study: Three plates each covered CD4 naive and memory; CD8 naive two, CD8 memory one. Notes on the study in general: Against clonotypes common to all four donors, non-shared ones had lower generation probabilities. Among donors, sharing of clonotypes was expected to be affected by sequencing depth.

Between the trimmed V and J ends, which lost 4 bases and 4 bases, there was a span of 21 bases. Germline V lookup: CDR1 SGHVS, CDR2 FQNEAQ. The CDR3 loop spans 17 amino acids. Only CD45RO-negative cells positively selected for CCR7 counted as naive CD8 cells, so terminally differentiated effector memory CD45RA+ cells were excluded. Within Nashville, Tennessee resided all donors, each a Caucasian adult. Profiling relied on immunoSEQ multiplex PCR, and the TCRdb table lists in-frame clones only, not all of them. This sample yields some 2.1 million clones, of which over 85% are seen a single time; under 2% belongs to the top ten. Worth noting for this clone: Its antigen is unidentified.

The source is a man between 18 and 29 years old in good health. Some clones in this sample may be carry-over from other donors' samples. Sequenced material: naive CD8+ T cells from PBMCs. The V gene is TRBV7-8, the J gene TRBJ2-3, with D maybe TRBD1 (5 bases). The CDR3, as DNA: TGTGCCAGCAGCTCCCCTCTGGGGCGATCCCCCGCAGATACGCAGTATTTT. Translated: CASSSPLGRSPADTQYF.